This TCR beta chain was recovered during a study of blood T cell repertoires in COVID-19. Germline-derived CDR1 and CDR2 are SGHTA and FQGTGA. V dropped 0 bases and J dropped 7 bases, with 10 bases sitting between them. The CDR3 is 14 amino acids. Produced via immunoSEQ multiplex PCR; TCRdb's table is partial and in-frame only. The data show about 220,000 clones, almost 90% seen once. The receptor was isolated from a woman aged 50 to 60 with acute COVID-19. The V call is TRBV7-3, the J call TRBJ2-1, with D unresolved. Input material: PBMCs or T cells enriched from blood (not recorded which). CDR3 residues: CASSLTLERNEQFF. The CDR3 region has the DNA TGTGCCAGCAGCTTAACGTTGGAGAGGAATGAGCAGTTCTTC.